The 10 T cell receptor beta chains in this list originate from one sample, sequenced in a study of CD8+ T cells in alopecia areata. RNA extraction was followed by reverse transcription into cDNA, which acted as the sequencing template. Using immunoSEQ multiplex PCR, the repertoire was profiled, and TCRdb retains in-frame clones only, with some absent. The repertoire holds 95,000 to 150,000 clones, about 50% seen once, with over 9.5% in the top ten. The source material was NKG2D-low CD8+ T cells sorted from blood. The receptors were gathered from a human donor with alopecia areata.

This clone was observed a few times. The CDR3, as DNA: TGCAGCGTTGAAGGGGGGTTCCAAGAGACCCAGTACTTC. Amino acid sequence: CSVEGGFQETQYF. This rearrangement joins TRBV29-1 to TRBJ2-5; D may be TRBD1 or TRBD2 (5 bases each). CDR3 length: 13 residues. Germline CDR1 reads SQVTM; CDR2 reads ANQGSEA. Trimming took off 1 base at V and 1 base at J, with 7 bases between the two ends.

This clone was observed a few times. The chain combines TRBV29-1 with TRBJ2-1; D remains unclear. CDR3 length: 12 amino acids. CDR1 and CDR2 (germline): SQVTM, ANQGSEA. V gave up 5 bases and J gave up 5 bases, with 10 bases separating them. In nucleotides, the CDR3 is TGCAGCGTTTTGGGCAGCCACAATGAGCAGTTCTTC. It is translated as CSVLGSHNEQFF.

This chain links TRBV21-1 with TRBJ1-3. TRBV21-1 constitutes a pseudogene. The CDR3 contains 13 residues. The CDR3 coding sequence is TGTGCCAGCAGCAAAGAGGGTGGAAACACCATATATTTT. This gives the protein CASSKEGGNTIYF.

This clone was counted between two and nine times. This chain connects TRBV28 to TRBJ2-7, with D possibly being TRBD2 (5 bases). Germline V gives CDR1 MDHEN, CDR2 SYDVKM. The ends were cut back, 4 bases at V and 2 bases at J, with 15 bases in the middle. This CDR3 comprises 15 residues. CDR3 sequence: CASSSLRTGTYEQYF. CDR3 coding DNA: TGTGCCAGCAGTTCCCTTCGGACGGGAACCTACGAGCAGTACTTC.

V usage is TRBV29-1 and J usage is TRBJ2-5; tentatively, D is TRBD2 (6 bases). The CDR3 is made up of 12 amino acids. Germline-derived CDR1 and CDR2 are SQVTM and ANQGSEA. V lost 6 bases to trimming and J lost 9 bases, with 17 bases between them. CDR3 region: CSVPILSGAQYF. The DNA for the CDR3 is TGCAGCGTCCCCATTCTCTCGGGGGCCCAGTACTTC.

The V gene is TRBV9, the J gene TRBJ2-7, with D possibly TRBD2 on 6 matching bases. Trimming cost V 0 bases and J 4 bases, with 11 bases left between them. Germline values: CDR1 SGDLS, CDR2 YYNGEE. This CDR3 contains 14 residues. The CDR3: CASSVAGEGYEQYF. CDR3 bases: TGTGCCAGCAGCGTAGCGGGAGAGGGATACGAGCAGTACTTC.

This clone turned up a few times. The chain recombines TRBV4-1 with TRBJ1-2; D remains unclear. Germline lookup yields CDR1 MGHRA and CDR2 YSYEKL. The CDR3 is 14 residues long. The V gene lost 0 bases and the J gene lost 4 bases, with 9 bases spanning the gap. In DNA form, the CDR3 reads TGCGCCAGCAGCCAAGAGCATACAGCCTATGGCTACACCTTC. Translating gives CASSQEHTAYGYTF.

This clone came up a few times. Other DNA sequences within the sample encode an identical CDR3. J is TRBJ2-3 and V is TRBV30; D remains unclear. The V gene lost 1 base and the J gene lost 4 bases, with 3 bases spanning the gap. The germline gives CDR1 GTSNPN, CDR2 SVGIG (reference sequence). This CDR3 is 11 amino acids long. The CDR3 nucleotides are TGTGCCTGGAGTGAGGCAGATACGCAGTATTTT. Translating it yields CAWSEADTQYF.

This clone turned up a few times. CDR3 sequence: CASSGGQETQYF. The CDR3 nucleotides read TGTGCCAGCAGTGGAGGGCAAGAGACCCAGTACTTC. The J gene is TRBJ2-5, the V gene TRBV2, with D maybe TRBD2 (5 bases). Looked up from germline, CDR1 is SNHLY and CDR2 is FYNNEI. The CDR3 consists of 12 residues. With 4 bases removed from V and 2 bases from J, the gap between germline ends came to 5 bases.

J is TRBJ2-7 and V is TRBV29-1, with TRBD1 identical over 7 bases. V lost 5 bases, J lost 4 bases, and 5 bases stayed unmatched. Germline-derived CDR1 and CDR2 are SQVTM and ANQGSEA. This CDR3 has 12 residues. The CDR3 sequence: CSVFAGGYEQYF. DNA of the CDR3: TGCAGCGTTTTTGCAGGGGGATACGAGCAGTACTTC.